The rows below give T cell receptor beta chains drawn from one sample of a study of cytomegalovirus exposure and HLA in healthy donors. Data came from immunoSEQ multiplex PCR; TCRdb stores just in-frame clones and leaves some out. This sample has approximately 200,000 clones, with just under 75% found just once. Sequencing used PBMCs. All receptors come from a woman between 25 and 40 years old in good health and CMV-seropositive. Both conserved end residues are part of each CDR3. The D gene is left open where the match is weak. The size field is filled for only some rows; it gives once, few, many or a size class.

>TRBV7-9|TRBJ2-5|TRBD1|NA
CASRPPTGIETQYF
TGTGCCAGCAGGCCTCCGACAGGGATAGAGACCCAGTACTTC
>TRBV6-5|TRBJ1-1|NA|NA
CASSLERNTEAFF
TGTGCCAGCAGTTTAGAAAGGAACACTGAAGCTTTCTTT
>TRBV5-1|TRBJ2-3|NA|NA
CASSLTEPYTDTQYF
TGCGCCAGCAGCTTGACAGAGCCTTACACAGATACGCAGTATTTT
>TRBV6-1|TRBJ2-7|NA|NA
CASGREQLYEQYF
TGTGCCAGTGGTCGGGAGCAGCTATACGAGCAGTACTTC
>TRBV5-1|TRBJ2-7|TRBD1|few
CASSLAIGGDEQYF
TGCGCCAGCAGCTTGGCCATAGGGGGCGACGAGCAGTACTTC
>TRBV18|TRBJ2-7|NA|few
CASSPAGQGFEQYF
TGTGCCAGCTCACCAGCTGGGCAGGGCTTCGAGCAGTACTTC
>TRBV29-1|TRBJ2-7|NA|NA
CSVRQNEQYF
TGCAGCGTCCGACAGAACGAGCAGTACTTC
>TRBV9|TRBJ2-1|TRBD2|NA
CASSVVAGGGRGYNEQFF
TGTGCCAGCAGCGTAGTAGCGGGAGGGGGAAGGGGGTACAATGAGCAGTTCTTC
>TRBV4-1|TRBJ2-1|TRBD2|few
CASSQVAGVGINEQFF
TGCGCCAGCAGCCAAGTGGCGGGAGTCGGAATTAATGAGCAGTTCTTC
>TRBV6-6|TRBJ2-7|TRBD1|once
CASKSMTGLYEQYF
TGTGCCAGCAAATCCATGACAGGGCTTTACGAGCAGTACTTC
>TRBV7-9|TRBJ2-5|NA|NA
CASSLLGVRETQYF
TGTGCCAGCAGCCTTTTGGGAGTTAGGGAGACCCAGTACTTC
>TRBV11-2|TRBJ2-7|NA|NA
CASSRPTAPGQYF
TGTGCCAGCAGCCGACCTACGGCGCCAGGGCAGTACTTC
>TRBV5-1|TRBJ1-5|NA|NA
CASSLASDQPQHF
TGCGCCAGCAGCTTGGCCAGTGATCAGCCCCAGCATTTT
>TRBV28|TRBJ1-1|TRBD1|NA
CASSQPGQGLERIF
TGTGCCTCCTCCCAGCCGGGACAGGGATTGGAGCGGATCTTT
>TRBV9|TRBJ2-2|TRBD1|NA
CASSVWTGSSEELFF
TGTGCCAGCAGCGTATGGACAGGGAGTTCCGAGGAGCTGTTTTTT
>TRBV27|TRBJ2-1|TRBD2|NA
CASSYPYSGTSGLYNEQFF
TGTGCCAGCAGTTACCCCTACTCCGGGACTAGCGGGCTCTACAATGAGCAGTTCTTC
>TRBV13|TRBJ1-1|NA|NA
CASSMTTRTGEAFF
TGTGCCAGCAGCATGACAACGCGAACAGGTGAAGCTTTCTTT